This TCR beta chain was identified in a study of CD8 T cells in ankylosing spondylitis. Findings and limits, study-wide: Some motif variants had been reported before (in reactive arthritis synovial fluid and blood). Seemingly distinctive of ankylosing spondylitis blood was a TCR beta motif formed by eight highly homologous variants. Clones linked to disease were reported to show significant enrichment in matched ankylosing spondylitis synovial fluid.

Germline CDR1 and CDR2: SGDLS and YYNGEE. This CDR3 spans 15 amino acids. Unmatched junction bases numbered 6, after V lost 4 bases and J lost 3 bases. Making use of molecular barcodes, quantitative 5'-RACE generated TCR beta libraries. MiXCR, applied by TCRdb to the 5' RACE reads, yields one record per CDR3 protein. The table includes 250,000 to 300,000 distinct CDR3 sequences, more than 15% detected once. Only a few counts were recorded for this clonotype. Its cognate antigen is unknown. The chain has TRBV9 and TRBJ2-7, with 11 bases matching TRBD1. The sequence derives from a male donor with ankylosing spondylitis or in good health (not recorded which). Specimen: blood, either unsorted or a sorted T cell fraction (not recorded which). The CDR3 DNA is TGTGCCAGCAGCACCGGACAGGGGGCCTTCTACGAGCAGTACTTC. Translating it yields CASSTGQGAFYEQYF.